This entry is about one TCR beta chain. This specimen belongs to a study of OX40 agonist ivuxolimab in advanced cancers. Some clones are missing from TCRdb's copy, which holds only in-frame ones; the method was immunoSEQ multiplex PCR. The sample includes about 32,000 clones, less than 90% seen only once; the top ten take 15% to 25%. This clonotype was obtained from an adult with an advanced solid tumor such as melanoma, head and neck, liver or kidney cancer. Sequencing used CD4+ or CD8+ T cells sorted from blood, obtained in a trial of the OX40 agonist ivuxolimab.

The CDR3 reads CASSPGLAGVNIQYF. The CDR3, as DNA: TGTGCCAGCAGCCCCGGACTAGCGGGAGTAAACATTCAGTACTTC. The rearrangement uses TRBV28 and TRBJ2-4; TRBD2 matches 13 bases. The trim removed 6 bases at V and 6 bases at J, leaving 5 bases unmatched. The CDR3 spans 15 residues. The germline gives CDR1 MDHEN, CDR2 SYDVKM.